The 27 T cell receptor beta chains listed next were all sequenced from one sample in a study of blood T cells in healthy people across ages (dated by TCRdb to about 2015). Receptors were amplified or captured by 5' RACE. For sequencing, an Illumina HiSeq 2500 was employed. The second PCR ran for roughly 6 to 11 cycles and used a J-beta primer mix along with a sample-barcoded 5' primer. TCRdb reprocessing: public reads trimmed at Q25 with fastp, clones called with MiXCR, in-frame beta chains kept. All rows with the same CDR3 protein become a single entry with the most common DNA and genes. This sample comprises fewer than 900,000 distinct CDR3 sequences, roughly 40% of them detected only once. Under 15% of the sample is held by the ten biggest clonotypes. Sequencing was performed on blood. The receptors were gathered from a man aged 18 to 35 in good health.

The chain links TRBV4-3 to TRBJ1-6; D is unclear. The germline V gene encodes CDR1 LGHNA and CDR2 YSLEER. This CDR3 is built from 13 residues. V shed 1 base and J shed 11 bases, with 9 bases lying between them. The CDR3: CASSQVEGPPLHF. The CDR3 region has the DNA TGCGCCAGCAGCCAAGTTGAGGGCCCACCCCTCCACTTT.

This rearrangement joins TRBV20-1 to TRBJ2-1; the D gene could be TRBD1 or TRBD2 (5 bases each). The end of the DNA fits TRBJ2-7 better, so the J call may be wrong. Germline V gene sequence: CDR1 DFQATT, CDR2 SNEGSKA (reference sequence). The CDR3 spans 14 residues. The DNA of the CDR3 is TGCAGTGCTAGAGAGGGGACCGGTTACAATGAGCAGTACTTC. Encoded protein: CSAREGTGYNEQYF.

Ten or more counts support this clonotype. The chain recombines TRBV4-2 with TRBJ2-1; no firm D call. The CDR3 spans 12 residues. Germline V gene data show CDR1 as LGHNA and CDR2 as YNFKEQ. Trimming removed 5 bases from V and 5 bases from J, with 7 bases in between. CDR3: CASSKDDNEQFF. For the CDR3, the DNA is TGTGCCAGCAGCAAGGATGACAATGAGCAGTTCTTC.

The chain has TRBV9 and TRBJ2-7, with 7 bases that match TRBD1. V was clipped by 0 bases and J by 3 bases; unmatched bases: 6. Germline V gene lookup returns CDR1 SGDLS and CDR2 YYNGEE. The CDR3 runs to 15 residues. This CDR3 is CASSVAGTANYEQYF. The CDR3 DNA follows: TGTGCCAGCAGCGTAGCTGGGACAGCGAACTACGAGCAGTACTTC.

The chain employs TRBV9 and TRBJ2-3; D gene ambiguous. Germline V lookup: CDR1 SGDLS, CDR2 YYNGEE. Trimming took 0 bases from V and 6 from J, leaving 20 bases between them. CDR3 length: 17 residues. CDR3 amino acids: CASSVAPDGAPLDTQYF. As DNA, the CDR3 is TGTGCCAGCAGCGTAGCCCCGGACGGAGCGCCCCTGGATACGCAGTATTTT.

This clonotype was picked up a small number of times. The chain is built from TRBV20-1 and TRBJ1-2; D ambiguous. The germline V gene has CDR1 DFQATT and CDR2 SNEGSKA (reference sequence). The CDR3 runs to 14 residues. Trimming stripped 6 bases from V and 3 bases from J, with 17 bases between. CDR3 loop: CSASWRQFHYGYTF. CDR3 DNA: TGCAGTGCAAGCTGGAGGCAGTTCCACTATGGCTACACCTTC.

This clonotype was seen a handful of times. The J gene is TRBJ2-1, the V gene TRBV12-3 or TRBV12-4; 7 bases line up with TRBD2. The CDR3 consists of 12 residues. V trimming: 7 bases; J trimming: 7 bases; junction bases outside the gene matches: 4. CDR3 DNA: TGTGCCAGCATAGGAGCGGGGAATGAGCAGTTCTTC. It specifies CASIGAGNEQFF.

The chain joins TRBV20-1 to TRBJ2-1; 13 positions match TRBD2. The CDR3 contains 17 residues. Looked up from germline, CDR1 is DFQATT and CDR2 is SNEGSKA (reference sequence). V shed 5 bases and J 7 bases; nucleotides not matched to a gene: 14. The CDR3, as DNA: TGCAGTGCTTTGGGGACTAGCGGGACCTCCTATGGGAATGAGCAGTTCTTC. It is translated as CSALGTSGTSYGNEQFF.

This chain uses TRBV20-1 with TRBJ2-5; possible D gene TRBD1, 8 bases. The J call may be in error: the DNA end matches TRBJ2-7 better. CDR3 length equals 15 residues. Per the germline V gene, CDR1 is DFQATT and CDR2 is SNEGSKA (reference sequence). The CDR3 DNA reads TGCAGTGCTAGCCCCCGGACAGGGAGGGCATACGAGCAGTACTTC. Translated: CSASPRTGRAYEQYF.

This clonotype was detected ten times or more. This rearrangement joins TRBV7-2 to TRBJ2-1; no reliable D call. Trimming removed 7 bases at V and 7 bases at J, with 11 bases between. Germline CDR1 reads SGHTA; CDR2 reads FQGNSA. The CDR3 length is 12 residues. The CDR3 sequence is CASTYGSNEQFF. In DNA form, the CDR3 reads TGTGCCAGCACCTACGGGTCGAATGAGCAGTTCTTC.

This chain's CDR3 is CAWSVLGTGEGNEQFF. The CDR3 DNA follows: TGTGCCTGGAGTGTACTAGGGACAGGGGAGGGCAATGAGCAGTTCTTC. The V gene is TRBV30, the J gene TRBJ2-1; 10 bases line up with TRBD1. The V gene end was trimmed by 0 bases and the J gene end by 6 bases; junction bases not matched to a gene: 8. CDR3 length equals 16 residues. The germline V gene encodes CDR1 GTSNPN and CDR2 SVGIG (reference sequence). The complete variable domain, with remaining parts taken from reference TRBV30 and TRBJ2-1, reads SQTIHQWPATLVQPVGSPLSLECTVEGTSNPNLYWYRQAAGRGLQLLFYSVGIGQISSEVPQNLSASRPQDRQFILSSKKLLLSDSGFYLCAWSVLGTGEGNEQFFGPGTRLTVL.

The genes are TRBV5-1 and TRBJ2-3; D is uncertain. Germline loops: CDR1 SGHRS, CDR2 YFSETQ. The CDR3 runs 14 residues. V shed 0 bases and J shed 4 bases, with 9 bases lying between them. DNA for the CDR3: TGCGCCAGCAGCTTGGCCGACGGCGCAGATACGCAGTATTTT. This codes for CASSLADGADTQYF.

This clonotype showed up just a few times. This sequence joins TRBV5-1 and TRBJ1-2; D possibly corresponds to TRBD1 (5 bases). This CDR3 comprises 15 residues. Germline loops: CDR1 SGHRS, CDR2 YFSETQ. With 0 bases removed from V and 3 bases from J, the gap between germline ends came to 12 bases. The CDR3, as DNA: TGCGCCAGCAGCTTGGAAGCAGGGATGGACTATGGCTACACCTTC. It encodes CASSLEAGMDYGYTF.

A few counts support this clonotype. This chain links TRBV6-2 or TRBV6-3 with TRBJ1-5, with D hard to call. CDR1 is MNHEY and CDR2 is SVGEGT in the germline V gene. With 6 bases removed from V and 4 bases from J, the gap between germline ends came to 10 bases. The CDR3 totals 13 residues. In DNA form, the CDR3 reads TGTGCCAGCAGCAGAGACGAGAATCAGCCCCAGCATTTT. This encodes CASSRDENQPQHF.

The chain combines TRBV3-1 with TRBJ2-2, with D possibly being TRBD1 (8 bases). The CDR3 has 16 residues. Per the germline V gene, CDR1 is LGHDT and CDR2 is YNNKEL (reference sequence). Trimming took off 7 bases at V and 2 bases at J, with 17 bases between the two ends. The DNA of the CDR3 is TGTGCCAGCACCCTACAGGGGGGGGCTAACACCGGGGAGCTGTTTTTT. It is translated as CASTLQGGANTGELFF.

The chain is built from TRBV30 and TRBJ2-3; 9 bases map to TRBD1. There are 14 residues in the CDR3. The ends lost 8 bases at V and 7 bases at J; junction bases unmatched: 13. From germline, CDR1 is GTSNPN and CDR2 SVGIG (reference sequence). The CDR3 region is CALIQGAKGNTQYF. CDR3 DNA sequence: TGTGCCCTGATACAGGGGGCGAAGGGAAATACGCAGTATTTT.

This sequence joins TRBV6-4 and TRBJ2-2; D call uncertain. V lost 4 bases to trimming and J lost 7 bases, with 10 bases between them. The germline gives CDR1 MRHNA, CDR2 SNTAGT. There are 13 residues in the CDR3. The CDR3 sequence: CASSGALGGELFF. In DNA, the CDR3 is TGTGCCAGCAGTGGAGCTCTAGGCGGGGAGCTGTTTTTT.

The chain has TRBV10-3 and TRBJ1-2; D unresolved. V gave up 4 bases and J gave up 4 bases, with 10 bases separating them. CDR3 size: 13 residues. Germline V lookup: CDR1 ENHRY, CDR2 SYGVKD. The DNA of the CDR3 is TGTGCCATCAGTGTTAATTCTCTCTATGGCTACACCTTC. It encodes CAISVNSLYGYTF.

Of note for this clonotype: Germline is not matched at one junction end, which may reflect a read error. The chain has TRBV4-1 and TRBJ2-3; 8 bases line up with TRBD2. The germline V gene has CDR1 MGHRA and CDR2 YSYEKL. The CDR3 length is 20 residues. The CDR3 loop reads CASSQAPLITGTSPTDTRYF. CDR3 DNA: TGCGCCAGCAGCCAAGCCCCCTTAATTACCGGGACTAGTCCTACGGATACGCGGTATTTT.

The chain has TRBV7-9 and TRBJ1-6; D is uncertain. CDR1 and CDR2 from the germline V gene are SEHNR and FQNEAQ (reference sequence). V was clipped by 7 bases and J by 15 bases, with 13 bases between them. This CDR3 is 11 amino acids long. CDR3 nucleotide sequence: TGTGCCAGCACCCCGGAGGAACTCCTCCACTTT. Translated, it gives CASTPEELLHF.

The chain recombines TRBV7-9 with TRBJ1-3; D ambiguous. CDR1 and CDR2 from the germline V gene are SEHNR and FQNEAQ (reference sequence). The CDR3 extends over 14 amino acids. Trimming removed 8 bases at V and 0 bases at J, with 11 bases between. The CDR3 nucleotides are TGTGCCAGCCCCCTCGGCAGCTCTGGAAACACCATATATTTT. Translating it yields CASPLGSSGNTIYF.

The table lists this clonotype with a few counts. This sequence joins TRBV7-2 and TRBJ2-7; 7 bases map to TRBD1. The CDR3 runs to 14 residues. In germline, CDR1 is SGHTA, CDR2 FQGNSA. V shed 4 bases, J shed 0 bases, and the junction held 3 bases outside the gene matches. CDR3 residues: CASSSGQDSYEQYF. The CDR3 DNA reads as TGTGCCAGCAGCTCCGGACAGGACTCCTACGAGCAGTACTTC.

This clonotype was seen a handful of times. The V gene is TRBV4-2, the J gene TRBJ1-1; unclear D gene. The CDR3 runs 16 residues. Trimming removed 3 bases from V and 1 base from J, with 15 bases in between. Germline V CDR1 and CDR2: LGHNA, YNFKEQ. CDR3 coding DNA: TGTGCCAGCAGCCAGGATACCCAAGGGTCGAACACTGAAGCTTTCTTT. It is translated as CASSQDTQGSNTEAFF.

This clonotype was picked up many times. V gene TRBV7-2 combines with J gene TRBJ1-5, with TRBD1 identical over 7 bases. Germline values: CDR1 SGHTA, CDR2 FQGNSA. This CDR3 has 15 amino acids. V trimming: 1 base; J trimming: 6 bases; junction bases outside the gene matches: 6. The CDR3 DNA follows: TGTGCCAGCAGCTTAGTGGGTGACAGGGCTCAGCCCCAGCATTTT. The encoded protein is CASSLVGDRAQPQHF.

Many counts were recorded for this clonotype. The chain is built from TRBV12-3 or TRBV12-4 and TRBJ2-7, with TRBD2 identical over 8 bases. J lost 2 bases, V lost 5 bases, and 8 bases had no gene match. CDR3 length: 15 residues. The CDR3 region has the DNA TGTGCCAGCAGTCACACTAGCGGCACGACCTACGAGCAGTACTTC. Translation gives CASSHTSGTTYEQYF.

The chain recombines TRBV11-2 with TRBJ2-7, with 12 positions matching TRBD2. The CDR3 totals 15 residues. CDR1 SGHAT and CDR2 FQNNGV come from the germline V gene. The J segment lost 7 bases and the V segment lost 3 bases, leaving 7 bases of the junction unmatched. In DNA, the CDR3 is TGTGCCAGCAGCTTTTCTAGCGGGGGGGCCGGTGAGCAGTACTTC. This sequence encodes CASSFSSGGAGEQYF.

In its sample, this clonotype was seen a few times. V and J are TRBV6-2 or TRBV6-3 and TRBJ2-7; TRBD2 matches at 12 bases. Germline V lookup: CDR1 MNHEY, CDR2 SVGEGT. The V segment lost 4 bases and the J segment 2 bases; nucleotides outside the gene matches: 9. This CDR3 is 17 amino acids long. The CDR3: CASSSRLAGESTYEQYF. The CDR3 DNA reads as TGTGCCAGCAGTTCACGACTAGCGGGGGAATCTACCTACGAGCAGTACTTC.